The 3 T cell receptor beta chains presented below share a single source sample, sequenced in a study of T cells in Graves' hyperthyroidism and ophthalmopathy. RNA transcripts gave rise to amplified TCR beta CDR3 regions. With the HTBI primer set, the TCR CDR3 went through a first round of RT-PCR. TCRdb re-analysed the multiplex PCR reads in MiXCR, keeping a single row per CDR3 protein. The table lists approximately 600,000 distinct CDR3 sequences, roughly 15% of them singletons. The sample consisted of blood. Source of these receptors: a woman aged 25 to 39 with Graves' hyperthyroidism.

This rearrangement joins TRBV3-1 to TRBJ2-5, with a tentative D call TRBD2 (6 bases). The CDR3 runs 13 residues. Germline assignment: CDR1 LGHDT and CDR2 YNNKEL (reference sequence). The V and J ends lost 7 bases and 2 bases respectively, with 11 bases between them. The CDR3 sequence is CASTVAEQETQYF. CDR3 sequence (DNA): TGTGCCAGCACCGTAGCGGAGCAAGAGACCCAGTACTTC.

The sample holds a few counts of this clonotype. The genes are TRBV9 and TRBJ2-1, with TRBD1 as a possible D gene (6 bases). The CDR3 totals 14 residues. CDR1 SGDLS and CDR2 YYNGEE come from the germline V gene. V lost 4 bases to trimming and J lost 6 bases, with 14 bases between them. The CDR3 bases are TGTGCCAGCAGCCCCCCCTCCAGGGGCAATGAGCAGTTCTTC. Amino acids: CASSPPSRGNEQFF.

This clonotype occurred many times. The CDR3 region is CASSLGLAGGHNEQFF. The CDR3 coding sequence is TGCGCCAGCAGCTTGGGACTAGCGGGAGGTCACAATGAGCAGTTCTTC. The chain links TRBV5-1 to TRBJ2-1; 13 bases fit TRBD2. In germline, CDR1 is SGHRS, CDR2 YFSETQ. With V trimmed by 0 bases and J by 5 bases, 2 bases remained unmatched. The CDR3 extends over 16 amino acids.